This TCR beta chain was profiled in a study of STAT5B mutations in CD4+ large granular lymphocyte leukemia. Germline V gene sequence: CDR1 KGHSH, CDR2 LQKENI. Trimming cost V 0 bases and J 1 base, with 9 bases left between them. CDR3 length: 15 residues. Study processing details: The detection floor for productive clonotype frequency was 2.59 x 10-5. TCRdb's table, derived via immunoSEQ multiplex PCR, lists solely in-frame clones and lacks some. Clonal size and the V and J genes are those of that table, whereas D and trimming came from the DNA. The sample lists about 30,000 clones, approximately 69% occurring once. This clone was counted a few times. Its antigen is undetermined. Overall study findings and caveats: TRBV06-family usage was enriched in top patient clones (8/27) versus controls (2/35). Patient CD4-sorted repertoires looked more clonal than healthy CD4+ repertoires, even without putative leukemic clones. No patients shared main leukemic clonotypes, though roughly 23% appeared at low frequency elsewhere.

Sequenced material: CD4+ T cells from blood buffy coats. The source is a human donor in good health. This sequence joins TRBV18 and TRBJ2-5; weak D call: TRBD1 (6 bases). The CDR3 loop reads CASSPPKQGQETQYF. The CDR3 DNA follows: TGTGCCAGCTCACCACCGAAACAGGGCCAAGAGACCCAGTACTTC.